The present T cell receptor beta chain was sequenced within a study of human T cells and chemical hapten exposure (dated by TCRdb to the early 2020s). Notes on the research overall: For sensitization, 2% DPC in acetone was applied to a 2 cm by 2 cm area of upper inner arm skin. Patients additionally received weekly therapeutic DPC doses to the scalp throughout the approximately 25-week study period. Patch testing on the upper back used Finn chambers containing 0.01% DPC, with scoring done after 6 days according to International Contact Dermatitis Research Group standards. Most of the patients in the cohort were female, and the cohort covered alopecia areata with under or over 50% scalp involvement, alopecia totalis and alopecia universalis. Libraries were combined into a pool for sequencing, and differences in TCR yield between samples came mainly from small differences in library volumes within the pool. Peripheral blood TCR repertoire changes were tracked in vivo in alopecia patients during primary and secondary sensitization to the hapten diphenylcyclopropenone (DPC). Blood samples were taken from patients before sensitization (week 0) and at 2, 6 and about 24 weeks after DPC sensitization. For TCR sequencing, blood came from about 29 alopecia patients at anywhere from one to four time points (pre-sensitization, 2, 6 and 24 weeks). Each blood RNA sample was used to sequence both TCR alpha and TCR beta chains.

Based on the germline V gene, the CDR1 and CDR2 sequences are KGHDR and SFDVKD. The CDR3, cysteine through phenylalanine, is 13 amino acids long. The kept DNA is CDR3 alone, 39 bases in frame from the first base. Relative to germline, V is 7 bases shorter and J is 9 bases shorter, with 15 bases between their ends. The sample's time point label, decoded: patch test 1, 2 weeks after DPC sensitization. Sample treatment or condition, as interpreted from the label and publication: therapeutic diphenylcyclopropenone sensitization with weekly scalp DPC. Total RNA was extracted from unfractionated whole blood that had been collected in Tempus Blood RNA tubes. At every patch-test visit, the blood draw took place before the patch test was put on. Patients were eligible if aged 18 to 70, diagnosed with alopecia and judged suitable for DPC therapy, and pregnant patients were excluded. The protocol used for the library was RACE. This sample was sequenced with a NextSeq 500. Library preparation attached unique molecular identifiers to individual cDNA molecules for quantitative, reproducible TCR counting. In the authors' own workflow: A median of about 87,000 TCRs per sample was observed, with a range of about 20,000 to 750,000. The Decombinator software suite was used to annotate V, J and CDR3 in the TCR reads. Every sample was subsampled to the same number of TCRs (28,000) for the PS versus PT1 abundance plots. Expanded TCRs were defined as absent before sensitization and observed at least eight times at the 2-week time point. The raw public data were reprocessed by TCRdb itself: fastp quality trimming at Q25, MiXCR clonotype calling, in-frame beta chains only. Every distinct CDR3 protein forms one entry, paired with its most common genes and DNA. The V and J calls were not made by the authors but by TCRdb's processing. The sample contains some 43,000 distinct CDR3 sequences, about 4.2% of them found a single time. The biggest ten clones account for around 26% of the sample.

With respect to this clonotype: It has no known antigen specificity. No base qualities exist here, and no much larger clone lies one base off it.

Summary of the overall study and its limitations: The number of TCRs above 1 in 1000 frequency did not change with DPC sensitization; there was no evidence of global repertoire structure alterations. Repeated subsampling changed both the strength of the expansion versus patch-test correlation and the threshold at which that correlation became significant. Expanded TCRs formed significantly more large CDR3 similarity clusters than pre-sensitization or healthy control sets, consistent with antigen-driven responses. The number of PT1 expanded TCRs positively correlated with patch test score, significant at thresholds 8, 16 and 32 but not 4. All patients had alopecia, a presumed autoimmune disease, so their immune response might differ from that of healthy individuals.

The V and J genes are TRBV24-1 and TRBJ2-1; no D gene call is confident. Sequencing used whole blood, obtained in connection with sensitization to the hapten diphenylcyclopropenone (DPC). The origin of this receptor is a man in his fifties with alopecia areata. Some clones in this sample may be carry-over from other donors' samples. The CDR3: CATSLEWNGEQFF. In nucleotide form, the sequence is TGTGCCACCAGCTTAGAGTGGAATGGTGAGCAGTTCTTC.